The present T cell receptor beta chain was sequenced within a study of blood T cell repertoires in COVID-19. About the study: The origin of the acute and convalescent COVID-19 samples was the United States, Italy and Spain. Nucleic acid was either cDNA or gDNA, and it came from T cells, B-cell-depleted T cells, or PBMCs.

Per the original data handling: Quantification of nucleated cells was approximated via reference gene primer amplification. Here immunoSEQ multiplex PCR was the method, and the copy in TCRdb shows in-frame clones only, minus some. V and J calls and clone size are given by that table; D and trimming were obtained from the DNA. Among 55,000 to 80,000 clones listed, about 88% were seen once. This CDR3 comprises 11 residues. Trimming took off 2 bases at V and 8 bases at J, with 6 bases between the two ends. This clone was observed once. Specimen: peripheral blood. The clonotype originates from a man older than 75 with acute or convalescent COVID-19. This chain connects TRBV12-3 or TRBV12-4 to TRBJ1-1, with TRBD1 as a possible D gene (6 bases). This CDR3 reads CASSLTGEAFF. The CDR3 DNA sequence: TGTGCCAGCAGTTTAACAGGGGAAGCTTTCTTT.